A selection of T cell receptor beta chains follows, all from one sample in a study of regulatory T cells in long-lasting Graves disease. TCRdb processed the multiplex PCR reads anew with MiXCR; each CDR3 protein has one entry. Among 350,000 to 400,000 distinct CDR3 sequences, around 16% were seen once, and the ten largest hold 20% to 25%. The sample also formed part of further work on T cells in Graves' hyperthyroidism and ophthalmopathy.

Sequencing was performed on peripheral blood mononuclear cells (PBMCs), taken at new diagnosis, from a patient treated with antithyroid drugs. All receptors derive from a woman younger than 35 with Graves disease. CDR3s include the opening cysteine and the closing phenylalanine or tryptophan. Clone size, where shown, is once, few, many, or a class for clones that have expanded.

size	J	V	CDR3
NA	TRBJ1-1	TRBV5-6	CASSLVRGSNTEAFF
many	TRBJ2-7	TRBV3-1	CASSHGTSGMNSYEQYF
NA	TRBJ1-3	TRBV5-1	CASSLSHGGNTIYF
few	TRBJ1-2	TRBV6-1	CASSVAFNYGYTF
NA	TRBJ2-3	TRBV29-1	CSEASVSDTQYF
NA	TRBJ2-4	TRBV18	CASSPGTQDGNIQYF
NA	TRBJ2-2	TRBV10-3	CAISDTANTGELFF
many	TRBJ2-5	TRBV20-1	CSARGETQYF
many	TRBJ1-4	TRBV12-3/TRBV12-4	CASSPTFMGEKLFF
many	TRBJ2-7	TRBV7-2	CASSPGRLAGGDEQYF
many	TRBJ2-5	TRBV5-1	CASSLSPTRGEETQYF
many	TRBJ2-2	TRBV3-1	CASSPRGNTGELFF
many	TRBJ2-7	TRBV7-9	CASSLAIDYEQYF
few	TRBJ2-7	TRBV10-3	CAISPRPGQKTPYEQYF
NA	TRBJ2-3	TRBV28	CASSFFRDRGTDTQYF
many	TRBJ1-5	TRBV18	CASSPDMSGNQPQHF
NA	TRBJ1-5	TRBV27	CASSTVGNQPQHF
many	TRBJ2-3	TRBV3-1	CASSRGLAGVLDTQYF
many	TRBJ1-1	TRBV5-1	CAARDLTGKVTEAFF
few	TRBJ2-1	TRBV6-2/TRBV6-3	CATQPAHSSYNEQFF
NA	TRBJ1-2	TRBV11-2	CASSAKGFYGYTF
NA	TRBJ1-1	TRBV20-1	CSAREPTGNTEAFF
few	TRBJ1-4	TRBV27	CASSSAGQWLRSSEKLFF
many	TRBJ1-2	TRBV6-2/TRBV6-3	CASTRTVNYGYTF
many	TRBJ2-1	TRBV2	CASRLGSSGEQFF